This T cell receptor (beta chain) came from a study of control samples from healthy donors and cancer patients. Sequencing was performed with immunoSEQ multiplex PCR; in TCRdb, only in-frame clones are kept and a portion is missing. The sample lists some 150,000 clones, roughly 94% occurring once. This clonotype originated in a man aged 55 to 70 with colorectal cancer. The sample was PBMCs.

The CDR3 protein is CASRRQGNYGYTF. CDR3 nucleotide sequence: TGTGCCAGTAGGAGACAGGGCAACTATGGCTACACCTTC. The chain couples TRBV19 to TRBJ1-2, with 7 bases identical to TRBD1. With 6 bases clipped from V and 2 bases from J, the junction kept 3 bases outside the gene matches. The germline CDR1 and CDR2 sequences are LNHDA and SQIVND (reference sequence). The CDR3 loop spans 13 amino acids.